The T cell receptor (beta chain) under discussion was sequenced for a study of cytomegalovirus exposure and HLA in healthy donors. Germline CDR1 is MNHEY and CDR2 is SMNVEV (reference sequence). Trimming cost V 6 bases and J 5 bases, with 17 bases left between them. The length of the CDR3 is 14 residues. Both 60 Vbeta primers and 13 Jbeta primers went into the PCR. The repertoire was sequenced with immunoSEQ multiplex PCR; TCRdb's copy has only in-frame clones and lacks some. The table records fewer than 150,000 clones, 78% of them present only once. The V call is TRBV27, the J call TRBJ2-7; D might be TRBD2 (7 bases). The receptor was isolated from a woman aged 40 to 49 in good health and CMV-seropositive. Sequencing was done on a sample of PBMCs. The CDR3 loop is CASRGAGALNEQYF. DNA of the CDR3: TGTGCCAGCAGGGGGGCGGGAGCCTTAAACGAGCAGTACTTC.